This record covers a single T cell receptor beta chain. The germline V gene has CDR1 KGHSH and CDR2 LQKENI. The CDR3 runs to 15 residues. The V gene end was trimmed by 3 bases and the J gene end by 7 bases; junction bases not matched to a gene: 11. This entry is derived from a study of blood T cell repertoires in COVID-19. Looking at the study overall: Material from acute and convalescent COVID-19 was sourced from the United States, Italy and Spain.

How the authors handled the data: Amplification of reference gene primers was used by the study to estimate nucleated cell counts. Repertoires were generated with immunoSEQ multiplex PCR, while TCRdb's copy carries only in-frame clones and drops some. Clone size and the V and J calls come from that table; the DNA yielded D and trimming. The data show around 60,000 clones, with about 87% seen just once and about 9% held by the top ten. This clonotype was obtained from a human donor with active COVID-19. The donor label of this sample is uncertain. The chain carries TRBV18 and TRBJ1-1, with 7 bases matching TRBD1. Sequencing was performed on peripheral blood. The CDR3, as DNA: TGTGCCAGCTCACCCCGGGACAGTCGTCCTAGTGAAGCTTTCTTT. Amino acid sequence: CASSPRDSRPSEAFF.